The sequence of this T cell receptor beta chain was determined in a study of tumor and adjacent non-tumor tissue in lung cancer (dated by TCRdb to 2016 to 2018). Notes on the research overall: Of the cohort, eleven to twelve patients had adenocarcinoma, 2 had squamous cell carcinoma and 1 had small cell lung cancer. Ages among the roughly 15 patients ranged from about 31 to 85 years, there were ten or so men and 5 women, and disease was at TNM stage I to III. TCRbeta CDR3 sequencing was performed on thirty paired specimens, with one tumor sample and one normal lung sample collected per patient. The study compared bulk TCRbeta repertoires from lung tumor tissue and matched distant non-tumor lung tissue of about 14 lung cancer patients. Sequencing produced some 130,000,000 productive TCRbeta reads in total, an average of about 4.5 million reads per sample. Summary of the overall study and its limitations: Only around 16 patients were in the cohort, and the authors stated that larger samples and more detailed clinical data are needed. Significantly higher TCR diversity (inverse Simpson) was observed in tumor tissue than in normal lung tissue (around 450 vs 150, P = 0.0075, Mann-Whitney U test). Peripheral blood was not sequenced, so blood TCRbeta repertoires were not examined in the lung cancer patients of the study. The methods do not name the sequencing platform or mention unique molecular identifiers. Significantly higher TCR diversity was found in younger patients, and higher tumor TCR diversity was associated with shorter overall and disease-free survival. The top 100 clones accounted for a significantly larger cumulative portion of the repertoire in normal lung than in tumor tissue.

As encoded in the germline V gene (reference sequence), CDR1 is SGHAT while CDR2 is FQDESV. CDR3 length: 16 amino acids, cysteine to phenylalanine. The CDR3 DNA has 48 bases and is translated from base 1. Unmatched junction bases come to 17, with V trimmed by 5 bases and J by 12 bases. RNA was extracted from bulk unsorted tissue and checked for quality with a NanoDrop ND-1000 and an Agilent 2100. Donors were newly diagnosed lung cancer patients admitted for thoracic surgery in China between August and November 2014, without prior chemotherapy. Anyone who had undergone radiotherapy or chemotherapy before, or who had another cancer at the same time, was left out of the study. Surgical tissue pieces of about 1-2.1 cm3 were preserved in RNAlater solution and were kept at -80 degrees C until use. For this clonotype: No antigen is known for it. The record has no base qualities; no much larger clone is one base away.

Library preparation used multiplex PCR. Sequencer: Illumina HiSeq 2500. Following protocols modified from ARM-PCR, the researchers constructed TCRbeta libraries through three rounds of nested PCR with primers (Table S4). PCR products of 200-500 bp were gel-excised and purified with the QIAquick gel extraction kit before sequencing. On the authors' methods: Trimmomatic was used to clean the reads, FLASH was used to merge the reads into complete CDR3 sequences, and MiTCR was used to assign the reads to V(D)J germline segments. Clonal diversity was calculated as the inverse Simpson's index using VDJtools. In-frame sequences without a premature stop codon were defined as productive reads. TCRdb passed the public sequencing reads through fastp at Q25 and MiXCR, retaining productive beta sequences. Rows with one shared CDR3 protein collapse into an entry with the most common genes and DNA. The V and J calls were not made by the authors but by TCRdb's processing. This sample holds 100,000 to 120,000 distinct CDR3 sequences; over 75% were observed only once. The ten most abundant clones make up 22% of the sample.

This receptor was taken from a man aged 65-85 years with non-small cell lung cancer. The sample comprised lung tumor tissue. The chain links TRBV11-1 with TRBJ2-1; 9 bases in the junction line up with TRBD1. The CDR3 corresponds to CASSPRPGQGPHVQFF. The sequenced DNA: TGTGCCAGCAGCCCCCGACCGGGACAGGGACCACATGTGCAGTTCTTC.